The T cell receptor (beta chain) under discussion was sequenced for a study of T cells in Graves' hyperthyroidism and ophthalmopathy. A remark on this clonotype: Its antigen is unidentified.

V was cut by 3 bases and J by 3 bases, with 6 bases left in between. The CDR3 runs 12 residues. Germline CDR1 is MGHDK and CDR2 is SYGVNS. Amplification targeted TCR beta CDR3 regions from RNA transcripts. Primed by the HTBI set, a first-round RT-PCR was run on the TCR CDR3. TCRdb redid the calling of the multiplex PCR reads with MiXCR, one entry per CDR3 protein. The sample has 500,000 to 750,000 distinct CDR3 sequences; approximately 44% are singletons. Overall study findings and caveats: Blood samples included most of the expanded thyroid clonotypes exceeding 0.001.

It was considered stable Graves' hyperthyroidism when ophthalmopathy did not progress within 18 months. In making diagnoses, clinical symptoms, serum thyroxine and TRAb, thyroid ultrasound and orbital computed tomography were all used. The sequence was collected from a woman aged 18-29 years with Graves' hyperthyroidism. Source material: peripheral blood or thyroid tissue (not recorded which). The gene calls are TRBV25-1 and TRBJ2-7; no definite D call. The CDR3 sequence: CASSDAYYEQYF. CDR3 nucleotide sequence: TGTGCCAGCAGTGACGCATACTACGAGCAGTACTTC.